Here is one TCR beta chain with its context. This specimen comes from a study of blood T cell repertoires in COVID-19. Study overall: The United States, Italy and Spain provided the acute and convalescent COVID-19 samples. PBMCs, B-cell-depleted T cells, or T cells were the source of the cDNA or gDNA that made up the material.

Per the original methods: Cell counts per sample came from amplifying reference gene primers. Method: immunoSEQ multiplex PCR; TCRdb's copy keeps in-frame clones and lacks some. Clone size and V and J calls were adopted from that table, with D and trimming inferred from the DNA. The sample includes about 220,000 clones, approximately 80% of them seen just once. The CDR3 has 16 residues. Trimming removed 3 bases at V and 10 bases at J, with 22 bases between. Germline V CDR1 and CDR2: MDHEN, SYDVKM. Material: peripheral blood. The receptor was derived from a man aged 50 to 59 with active or convalescent COVID-19. The genes are TRBV28 and TRBJ1-5, with D possibly TRBD1 on 5 matching bases. CDR3 residues: CASSFGVGVEGVPQHF. The CDR3 region has the DNA TGTGCCAGCAGTTTTGGGGTTGGGGTGGAAGGGGTCCCCCAGCATTTT.